The 21 T cell receptor beta chains below come from one sample, sequenced in a study of blood T cell repertoires in COVID-19. Using immunoSEQ multiplex PCR, the repertoire was profiled, and TCRdb retains in-frame clones only, with some absent. This table holds about 69,000 clones, roughly 80% found once. The sequencing sample was made of peripheral blood. The source is a woman of 80 years or more with acute or convalescent COVID-19.

This clone showed up just a few times. The chain has TRBV19 and TRBJ2-5; 10 bases map to TRBD1. The trim removed 5 bases at V and 3 bases at J, leaving 9 bases unmatched. CDR1 and CDR2 from the germline V gene are LNHDA and SQIVND (reference sequence). The CDR3 spans 16 residues. CDR3 sequence reads: CASSPSRTGGEETQYF. Here the CDR3 DNA reads TGTGCCAGTAGTCCGTCAAGGACAGGGGGGGAAGAGACCCAGTACTTC. Full variable domain (remainder filled in from reference TRBV19 and TRBJ2-5): DGGITQSPKYLFRKEGQNVTLSCEQNLNHDAMYWYRQDPGQGLRLIYYSQIVNDFQKGDIAEGYSVSREKKESFPLTVTSAQKNPTAFYLCASSPSRTGGEETQYFGPGTRLLVL.

The DNA for the CDR3 is TGTGCCAGCAGTCAGCACTATACCGGGGAGCTGTTTTTT. Residues: CASSQHYTGELFF. The rearrangement joins TRBV6-5 to TRBJ2-2; no clear D. V lost 5 bases and J lost 5, with 9 bases in between. The length of the CDR3 is 13 residues. Germline assignment: CDR1 MNHEY and CDR2 SVGAGI.

J is TRBJ1-1 and V is TRBV7-9; possible D gene TRBD1, 6 bases. In germline, CDR1 is SEHNR, CDR2 FQNEAQ (reference sequence). Trimming took 5 bases from V and 5 from J, leaving 15 bases between them. This CDR3 comprises 14 residues. CDR3 protein: CASSQQGRGTEAFF. Here the CDR3 DNA reads TGTGCCAGCAGCCAACAGGGCAGAGGGACTGAAGCTTTCTTT.

This sequence joins TRBV11-2 and TRBJ2-7; a possible D gene is TRBD1 (5 bases). The CDR3 is made up of 14 amino acids. The V end was cut by 2 bases, the J end by 3 bases, with 11 bases between. Looked up from germline, CDR1 is SGHAT and CDR2 is FQNNGV. The CDR3: CASSLPRQNYEQYF. CDR3 DNA sequence: TGTGCCAGCAGCTTACCGCGACAGAACTACGAGCAGTACTTC.

This chain connects TRBV3-1 (or the pseudogene TRBV3-2) to TRBJ1-4; D unresolved. The V end was cut by 8 bases, the J end by 8 bases, with 24 bases between. The CDR3 runs 16 residues. CDR1 is LGHDT, CDR2 YNNKEL, per germline (reference sequence). The CDR3 DNA follows: TGTGCCAGCGGTTTACCTTTAGGCGGACCGGGGGAAAAACTGTTTTTT. Its protein product is CASGLPLGGPGEKLFF.

The chain combines TRBV19 with TRBJ1-5; 9 bases are a match to TRBD1. The germline CDR1 and CDR2 sequences are LNHDA and SQIVND (reference sequence). The CDR3 spans 14 residues. J was trimmed by 5 bases and V by 6 bases; bases with no gene match: 5. This CDR3 reads CASSKTGGDQPQHF. In nucleotides, the CDR3 is TGTGCCAGTAGCAAGACAGGGGGGGATCAGCCCCAGCATTTT.

V gene TRBV6-5 combines with J gene TRBJ1-1; weak D call: TRBD1 (6 bases). Germline V gene lookup returns CDR1 MNHEY and CDR2 SVGAGI. The CDR3 is 14 residues long. V was trimmed by 7 bases and J by 1 base, leaving 13 bases between them. CDR3 nucleotides: TGTGCCAGCACAAAGGAGACAGGGAACACTGAAGCTTTCTTT. This translates into CASTKETGNTEAFF.

This chain links TRBV3-1 (or the pseudogene TRBV3-2) with TRBJ2-1; D gene unclear. Trimming stripped 1 base from V and 13 bases from J, with 17 bases between. The CDR3 has 14 amino acids. Germline loops: CDR1 LGHDT, CDR2 YNNKEL (reference sequence). CDR3 bases: TGTGCCAGCAGCCAAGTCGTGGGCCAGCCCCTCCAGTTCTTC. Encoded protein: CASSQVVGQPLQFF.

The V and J genes are TRBV23-1 and TRBJ2-7; 7 nucleotides align to TRBD1. TRBV23-1 belongs to the ORF category, with a function that is uncertain. The CDR3 contains 14 residues. Losses at the gene ends were 2 bases for V and 5 bases for J; bases not matched to a gene: 6. The DNA of the CDR3 is TGCGCCAGCAGTCAAACAACAGGGGACCACGAGCAGTACTTC. It translates to CASSQTTGDHEQYF.

The J gene is TRBJ1-2, the V gene TRBV9; TRBD1 aligns across 8 bases. Germline V gene lookup returns CDR1 SGDLS and CDR2 YYNGEE. The length of the CDR3 is 13 residues. V lost 4 bases to trimming and J lost 7 bases; unmatched junction nucleotides: 6. CDR3 amino acids: CASSSQGVGGYTF. For the CDR3, the DNA is TGTGCCAGCAGCTCACAGGGGGTTGGTGGCTACACCTTC.

This clone was recorded once. This chain's CDR3 is CASSRGHNEQFF. The CDR3 DNA is TGTGCCAGCAGCCGAGGGCACAATGAGCAGTTCTTC. This rearrangement joins TRBV5-4 to TRBJ2-1; possible D gene TRBD2, 5 bases. Germline-derived CDR1 and CDR2 are SGHNT and YYREEE (reference sequence). Trimming removed 4 bases at V and 5 bases at J, with 7 bases between. There are 12 residues in the CDR3.

The chain uses TRBV27 and TRBJ2-2; no clear D. There are 14 residues in the CDR3. V dropped 1 base and J dropped 5 bases, with 8 bases sitting between them. The germline gives CDR1 MNHEY, CDR2 SMNVEV (reference sequence). The CDR3 region has the DNA TGTGCCAGCAGTTTATTCGGTCCGACCGGGGAGCTGTTTTTT. Protein: CASSLFGPTGELFF.

The rearrangement links TRBV20-1 to TRBJ1-1; D possibly corresponds to TRBD1 (5 bases). From germline, CDR1 is DFQATT and CDR2 SNEGSKA (reference sequence). The CDR3 has 11 residues. The V end lost 8 bases, the J end lost 1 base, and 8 bases lay between the germline ends. The CDR3 DNA reads as TGCAGTAACACAGGGAACACTGAAGCTTTCTTT. Residues: CSNTGNTEAFF.

This clone was detected only a few times. V is TRBV5-8 and J is TRBJ2-1; 12 nucleotides agree with TRBD2. The V segment lost 7 bases and the J segment 8 bases; nucleotides outside the gene matches: 4. The CDR3 contains 13 residues. CDR1 SGHTS and CDR2 YDEGEE come from the germline V gene. The chain's CDR3 is CASSSGGAYEQFF. DNA for the CDR3: TGTGCCAGCTCTAGCGGGGGGGCCTATGAGCAGTTCTTC.

This rearrangement joins TRBV6-5 to TRBJ2-6; the D is unclear. The V end was cut by 6 bases, the J end by 0 bases, with 9 bases between. The germline V gene has CDR1 MNHEY and CDR2 SVGAGI. CDR3 length: 15 amino acids. Here the CDR3 reads CASSRDTSGANVLTF. CDR3 coding DNA: TGTGCCAGCAGCCGAGACACCTCTGGGGCCAACGTCCTGACTTTC.

V usage is TRBV19 and J usage is TRBJ2-5; 9 bases align to TRBD1. This CDR3 comprises 17 residues. The V and J ends lost 1 base and 5 bases, in that order; junction bases with no gene match: 11. The germline V gene encodes CDR1 LNHDA and CDR2 SQIVND (reference sequence). The CDR3, as DNA: TGTGCCAGTAGTATAGGGCGGCGACAGGGGGAAATCGAGACCCAGTACTTC. Encoded protein: CASSIGRRQGEIETQYF.

V usage is TRBV24-1 and J usage is TRBJ1-2, with D possibly TRBD1 on 5 matching bases. The germline V gene encodes CDR1 KGHDR and CDR2 SFDVKD. The V end was cut by 8 bases, the J end by 6 bases, with 18 bases between. This CDR3 spans 14 amino acids. For the CDR3, the DNA is TGTGCCACCAAAGGGGAAGGGAATCCCGATGGCTACACCTTC. Translating it yields CATKGEGNPDGYTF.

This clone occurred once. V and J are TRBV6-5 and TRBJ2-1, with 8 bases identical to TRBD1. Trimming took 7 bases from V and 6 from J; bases not matched to a gene: 8. The CDR3 is 14 amino acids. Germline lookup yields CDR1 MNHEY and CDR2 SVGAGI. The CDR3 nucleotides are TGTGCCAGCAAAAATGTCAGGGGGCCCAATGAGCAGTTCTTC. Its translation is CASKNVRGPNEQFF.

J is TRBJ1-3 and V is TRBV6-1, with 7 bases aligning to TRBD1. The CDR3 totals 16 residues. Trimming removed 6 bases from V and 0 bases from J; junction bases left unmatched: 8. The germline V gene encodes CDR1 MNHNS and CDR2 SASEGT. The CDR3 region is CASRENRGSSGNTIYF. The CDR3 nucleotides read TGTGCCAGCAGAGAAAACAGGGGAAGCTCTGGAAACACCATATATTTT.

This chain links TRBV13 with TRBJ1-6, with TRBD1 matching 7 bases. From germline, CDR1 is PRHDT and CDR2 FYEKMQ (reference sequence). V dropped 5 bases and J dropped 4; count of bases not matched to a gene: 5. The CDR3 extends over 15 amino acids. As DNA, the CDR3 is TGTGCCAGCAGCCTCAGACAGGGTTATAATTCACCCCTCCACTTT. Its translation: CASSLRQGYNSPLHF.

The chain is built from TRBV19 and TRBJ2-2, with a possible D match to TRBD1 (6 bases). CDR3 length equals 13 residues. Germline V lookup: CDR1 LNHDA, CDR2 SQIVND (reference sequence). Trimming shortened V by 1 base and J by 7 bases, and 7 bases separated the two germline ends. The CDR3: CASSIVGGGELFF. DNA for the CDR3: TGTGCCAGTAGTATAGTAGGGGGCGGGGAGCTGTTTTTT. The entire variable domain, with the rest obtained from reference TRBV19 and TRBJ2-2, is as follows: DGGITQSPKYLFRKEGQNVTLSCEQNLNHDAMYWYRQDPGQGLRLIYYSQIVNDFQKGDIAEGYSVSREKKESFPLTVTSAQKNPTAFYLCASSIVGGGELFFGEGSRLTVL.